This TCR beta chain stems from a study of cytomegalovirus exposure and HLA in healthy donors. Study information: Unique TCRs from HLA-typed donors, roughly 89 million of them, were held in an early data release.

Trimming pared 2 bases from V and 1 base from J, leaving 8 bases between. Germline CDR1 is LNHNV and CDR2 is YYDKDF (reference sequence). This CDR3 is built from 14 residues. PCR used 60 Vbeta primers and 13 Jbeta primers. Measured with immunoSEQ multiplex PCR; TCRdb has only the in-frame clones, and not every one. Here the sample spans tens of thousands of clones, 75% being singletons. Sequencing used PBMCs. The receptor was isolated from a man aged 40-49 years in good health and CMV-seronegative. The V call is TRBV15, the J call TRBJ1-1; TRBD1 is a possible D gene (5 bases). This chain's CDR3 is CATSRLGQNTEAFF. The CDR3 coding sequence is TGTGCCACCAGCAGACTCGGACAGAACACTGAAGCTTTCTTT.